This passage covers 16 T cell receptor beta chains from one sample sequenced in a study of control samples from healthy donors and cancer patients. Repertoires were generated with immunoSEQ multiplex PCR, while TCRdb's copy carries only in-frame clones and drops some. This table has some 410,000 clones, approximately 92% appearing once. The sequencing sample was made of PBMCs. These receptors were collected from a man aged 35 to 55 with head and neck cancer.

This chain uses TRBV27 with TRBJ2-2; tentative D call: TRBD1 (5 bases). CDR1 MNHEY and CDR2 SMNVEV come from the germline V gene (reference sequence). The CDR3 is made up of 17 amino acids. Trimming took off 0 bases at V and 4 bases at J, with 15 bases between the two ends. Here the CDR3 reads CASSLSAAQDRTGELFF. CDR3 bases: TGTGCCAGCAGTTTATCGGCGGCACAGGACCGCACCGGGGAGCTGTTTTTT.

The genes are TRBV29-1 and TRBJ2-7, with D possibly TRBD2 on 5 matching bases. This CDR3 spans 11 amino acids. The V end lost 6 bases, the J end lost 4 bases, and 10 bases lay between the germline ends. Germline V gene sequence: CDR1 SQVTM, CDR2 ANQGSEA. The CDR3 sequence: CSVPGDYEQYF. CDR3 nucleotides: TGCAGCGTACCCGGGGATTACGAGCAGTACTTC.

This clone has just one count. The gene calls are TRBV7-2 and TRBJ1-3, with D unresolved. Trimming left V 3 bases short and J 0 bases short, with 9 bases between. Germline CDR1 reads SGHTA; CDR2 reads FQGNSA. CDR3 length: 15 amino acids. The CDR3 loop is CASSFEGLSGNTIYF. The CDR3 DNA reads as TGTGCCAGCAGCTTTGAGGGCCTCTCTGGAAACACCATATATTTT. Combining the CDR3 with reference TRBV7-2 and TRBJ1-3 gives the whole variable domain GAGVSQSPSNKVTEKGKDVELRCDPISGHTALYWYRQSLGQGLEFLIYFQGNSAPDKSGLPSDRFSAERTGGSVSTLTIQRTQQEDSAVYLCASSFEGLSGNTIYFGEGSWLTVV.

The gene calls are TRBV5-1 and TRBJ1-1; D is perhaps TRBD1 (5 bases). Germline V lookup: CDR1 SGHRS, CDR2 YFSETQ. This CDR3 spans 13 amino acids. Trimming stripped 1 base from V and 10 bases from J, with 14 bases between. CDR3 in amino acids: CASSLSNERGAFF. The CDR3 nucleotides are TGCGCCAGCAGCTTGTCCAATGAGAGGGGAGCTTTCTTT.

The rearrangement joins TRBV25-1 to TRBJ1-6, with 8 bases matching TRBD1. V shed 8 bases and J 7 bases; nucleotides not matched to a gene: 1. Germline V gives CDR1 MGHDK, CDR2 SYGVNS. The CDR3 has 12 residues. The CDR3 protein is CASHRGNSPLHF. CDR3 coding DNA: TGTGCCAGCCACAGGGGGAATTCACCCCTCCACTTT.

Concerning this clone: The same CDR3 also results from other DNA sequences found in this sample. The V call is TRBV7-8, the J call TRBJ1-6; D ambiguous. CDR3 length equals 13 residues. Germline CDR1 reads SGHVS; CDR2 reads FQNEAQ. The V end was cut by 2 bases, the J end by 6 bases, with 5 bases between. The CDR3 DNA reads TGTGCCAGCAGCTTATCGCCTAATTCACCCCTCCACTTT. Translation: CASSLSPNSPLHF.

The chain has TRBV5-1 and TRBJ1-1, with a weak D call TRBD1 (6 bases). The CDR3 covers 14 residues. CDR1 SGHRS and CDR2 YFSETQ come from the germline V gene. Trimming took 0 bases from V and 1 from J, leaving 7 bases between them. The DNA for the CDR3 is TGCGCCAGCAGCTTGGGGACAGAGAACACTGAAGCTTTCTTT. It yields the protein CASSLGTENTEAFF.

The gene calls are TRBV19 and TRBJ2-3, with D uncertain. V lost 8 bases to trimming and J lost 5 bases, with 5 bases between them. Germline assignment: CDR1 LNHDA and CDR2 SQIVND (reference sequence). CDR3 length equals 10 residues. The CDR3 nucleotides are TGTGCCAGTGGCCTAGATACGCAGTATTTT. Protein product: CASGLDTQYF.

This chain joins TRBV19 and TRBJ2-3; 11 bases agree with TRBD1. Germline V gene sequence: CDR1 LNHDA, CDR2 SQIVND (reference sequence). The V and J ends lost 3 bases and 3 bases, in that order; junction bases with no gene match: 8. This CDR3 region has 17 residues. This CDR3 is CASSIPTGTGGTDTQYF. For the CDR3, the DNA is TGTGCCAGTAGTATCCCCACCGGGACAGGGGGGACAGATACGCAGTATTTT.

This clone was seen a handful of times. V usage is TRBV6-1 and J usage is TRBJ1-2; no reliable D call. Germline V lookup: CDR1 MNHNS, CDR2 SASEGT. Trimming left V 2 bases short and J 3 bases short, with 4 bases between. CDR3 size: 12 residues. The CDR3 bases are TGTGCCAGCAGTGAAACAGACTATGGCTACACCTTC. Amino acid sequence: CASSETDYGYTF.

This chain connects TRBV11-3 to TRBJ2-2; TRBD1 might be the D (5 bases). This CDR3 comprises 14 residues. CDR1 and CDR2 (germline): SGHNT, YENEEA. Trimming took off 7 bases at V and 7 bases at J, with 16 bases between the two ends. The CDR3 spells CASTSNRFSGELFF. CDR3 DNA sequence: TGTGCCAGCACCTCGAACAGGTTTAGCGGGGAGCTGTTTTTT.

The CDR3: CASSFSTGDTGELFF. Here the CDR3 DNA reads TGTGCCAGCAGCTTCTCTACAGGGGACACCGGGGAGCTGTTTTTT. The chain couples TRBV11-2 to TRBJ2-2; 7 bases are shared with TRBD1. Per the germline V gene, CDR1 is SGHAT and CDR2 is FQNNGV. With 3 bases clipped from V and 3 bases from J, the junction kept 4 bases outside the gene matches. The length of the CDR3 is 15 residues. Full variable domain (missing parts from reference TRBV11-2 and TRBJ2-2): EAGVAQSPRYKIIEKRQSVAFWCNPISGHATLYWYQQILGQGPKLLIQFQNNGVVDDSQLPKDRFSAERLKGVDSTLKIQPAKLEDSAVYLCASSFSTGDTGELFFGEGSRLTVL.

V usage is TRBV29-1 and J usage is TRBJ2-1, with 10 bases matching TRBD2. The CDR3 runs to 18 residues. Germline V gene lookup returns CDR1 SQVTM and CDR2 ANQGSEA. Losses at the gene ends were 6 bases for V and 0 bases for J; bases not matched to a gene: 14. In nucleotides, the CDR3 is TGCAGCGTCGCGATAAACCTAGCGGGGGCGAGCTCCTACAATGAGCAGTTCTTC. Residues: CSVAINLAGASSYNEQFF.

The chain couples TRBV18 to TRBJ2-7; tentatively, D is TRBD1 or TRBD2 (5 bases each). Germline loops: CDR1 KGHSH, CDR2 LQKENI. Trimming stripped 1 base from V and 6 bases from J, with 10 bases between. CDR3 length equals 13 residues. The CDR3 sequence is CASSPLGGGEQYF. DNA for the CDR3: TGTGCCAGCTCACCACTTGGGGGTGGCGAGCAGTACTTC.

This chain joins TRBV7-2 and TRBJ2-3, with 11 bases identical to TRBD2. Looked up from germline, CDR1 is SGHTA and CDR2 is FQGNSA. J gave up 2 bases and V 5 bases, and 9 bases lay outside the gene matches. The CDR3 spans 17 residues. CDR3 coding DNA: TGTGCCAGCAGCCCGAGGGCTAGCGGGGGGTTCACAGATACGCAGTATTTT. Translating gives CASSPRASGGFTDTQYF.

V usage is TRBV7-2 and J usage is TRBJ2-5; 9 nucleotides align to TRBD2. Losses at the gene ends were 4 bases for V and 3 bases for J; bases not matched to a gene: 12. This CDR3 is built from 17 residues. Germline V gene data show CDR1 as SGHTA and CDR2 as FQGNSA. The chain's CDR3 is CASSSPPGLASKETQYF. As DNA, the CDR3 is TGTGCCAGCAGCTCCCCTCCGGGACTAGCATCAAAAGAGACCCAGTACTTC.